Sequencing of this T cell receptor beta chain was carried out in a study of cytomegalovirus exposure and HLA in healthy donors. General study results and limits: Highest at DRB1 and lowest at HLA-C, TCR association rates differed among HLA loci in a later analysis. Presence/absence analyses treated sequencing depth as roughly uniform across donors. About 87% or about 30% of the time was how often most TCR beta V segments were productive, according to an earlier analysis.

In this sample, this clone turned up a few times. Its antigen remains unknown. The CDR3 length is 13 residues. With 3 bases removed from V and 1 base from J, the gap between germline ends came to 6 bases. The germline V gene has CDR1 LNHDA and CDR2 SQIVND (reference sequence). The donors (healthy individuals) were bone marrow donors. The PCR employed 60 Vbeta primers together with 13 Jbeta primers. Clones were read by immunoSEQ multiplex PCR, and TCRdb kept only the in-frame ones, dropping some. The sample lists 150,000 to 180,000 clones, approximately 80% occurring once. This clonotype was sampled from a woman in her thirties or forties in good health and CMV-seropositive. The sample consisted of PBMCs. This chain joins TRBV19 and TRBJ1-1; no firm D call. CDR3 nucleotides: TGTGCCAGTAGTATGAACGGGAACACTGAAGCTTTCTTT. Translated: CASSMNGNTEAFF.